The present T cell receptor beta chain was sequenced within a study of identical twins. There were only healthy Caucasians among the donors. Comment on this clonotype: Its antigen is unknown.

The study, taken as a whole, reports: Researchers reported weaker excess twin sharing in beta out-of-frame sequences. Invariant cells of the MAIT and iNKT types might have partly distorted the zero-insertion analyses.

TCRdb re-analysed the 5' RACE reads in MiXCR, keeping a single row per CDR3 protein. The repertoire has some 500,000 distinct CDR3 sequences, 14% of them found once; the top ten carry over 0.5%. These same records also appear under a second study, on yellow fever vaccine responses in identical twins.

The receptor comes from a woman under 30 in good health. The specimen was CD4+ T cells sorted from blood.

DNA of the CDR3: TGTGCCAGCAGTACCAGTCGCTCTGGGGCCAACGTCCTGACTTTC. Protein sequence: CASSTSRSGANVLTF. The chain employs TRBV12-3 or TRBV12-4 and TRBJ2-6; D gene unclear. The V end lost 5 bases, the J end lost 0 bases, and 8 bases lay between the germline ends. This CDR3 has 15 residues.